This T cell receptor (beta chain) originates from a study of T cells in Graves' hyperthyroidism and ophthalmopathy (dated by TCRdb to about 2019). Background on the whole study: Peripheral blood was collected at initial diagnosis, before any treatment. To identify TCR V-J signatures that set the groups apart, the researchers used a discovery cohort of 100 patients, made up of 40 to 45 with Graves' ophthalmopathy and about 60 with stable Graves' hyperthyroidism. Prospective prediction of ophthalmopathy was tested in an independent validation cohort consisting of 18 hyperthyroidism patients and 17 patients who later progressed to ophthalmopathy. The 100 discovery patients were randomly split 7:3 into training and test sets. Thyroid tissue and blood T-cell repertoires from more than five Graves' hyperthyroidism patients were also compared in the study. After sampling, hyperthyroidism patients received methimazole starting at 30 mg daily, and ophthalmopathy patients received high-dose intravenous methylprednisolone. TCR Vbeta CDR3 sequencing of 120 to 150 peripheral blood samples (43 ophthalmopathy, 75 hyperthyroidism and roughly 17 progressor patients) is reported in the paper.

The paper's findings and limits, for the study overall: No statistical method was used to fix the sample size in advance, and group allocation was not hidden from the investigators. In cross-validation, a model built on a 13 V-J signature told ophthalmopathy apart from stable hyperthyroidism with 87.88% sensitivity and about 81% specificity, and in testing the same model reached 80%/75%. Blood samples also contained most of the expanded thyroid clonotypes (frequency above 0.001), which suggests that blood repertoires may reflect thyroid immune responses. In validation, progression to ophthalmopathy was predicted by the model with 70% to 71% sensitivity and 72.22% specificity, a median of 6.5 months before onset.

With respect to this clonotype: Which antigen it targets is not known. No base-level quality is on record; no much larger clone is a single base apart.

Amplification of TCR beta CDR3 regions was carried out from RNA transcripts. For the first round of RT-PCR on the TCR CDR3, the HTBI primer set was used together with the Qiagen OneStep RT-PCR kit. A second multiplex PCR round built the libraries, followed by size selection and purification. Libraries were sequenced paired-end with 100 bp reads on an Illumina HiSeq2000. For the original study's pipeline: SOAPnuke was used to process the raw data, removing reads that contained adapters or uncalled bases, had a mean Phred below 15, or lacked an exact match to the constant primer or identifier. High-quality paired reads were merged using COPE v1.2.5, and each unique nucleotide sequence was defined as a clonotype. MiTCR v1.1 was used to align the clonotypes against IMGT TRBV, TRBD and TRBJ reference segments. The analysis included only V-J combinations with a frequency above 0.0001, which together covered 99% to 99.2% of the repertoires. A TCS score was defined as the ratio of F50 (clonal expansion) to E x V (chaos), with BLOSUM62-based TCRdist applied between CDR3 peptides within each V-J. Welch's t-statistics and random forest reduced 450 to 600 V-J features to 13, which were used in a naive Bayes classifier (R e1071). TCRdb reworked the public reads: Q25 trimming with fastp, MiXCR clone assembly, productive beta chains retained. Each CDR3 protein gets just one entry, which takes the most common genes and DNA from the rows behind it. The V and J calls were not made by the authors but by TCRdb's processing. This sample comprises about 260,000 distinct CDR3 sequences, 20% to 25% of them detected only once. 50% to 75% of the sample is in the top ten clones.

For CDR1 and CDR2, the germline V gene lists SGHTA and FQGNSA. The CDR3 holds 14 amino acids from the cysteine to the phenylalanine. Only the CDR3 region is kept as DNA, spanning 42 bases read in frame from base 1. The junction shows trimming of 5 bases on V and 5 bases on J, and the gene matches do not reach 6 bases of it. Ophthalmopathy patients had moderately to severely active disease, Clinical Activity Score of at least 3, NOSPECS grade of at least 4, and duration under 3 months. The study excluded patients with uncontrolled infections, other autoimmune diseases, pregnancy or lactation. Clinical symptoms, serum thyroxine and TRAb, thyroid ultrasound, and orbital computed tomography formed the basis for the diagnoses. Ficoll-Paque density gradient centrifugation was used to isolate PBMCs from under 11 ml of fresh peripheral blood. Total RNA was extracted with Trizol reagent, and quality was checked on an Agilent 2100 Bioanalyzer.

The TCR originated in a young man with Graves' ophthalmopathy. The source material was blood. The chain uses TRBV7-2 and TRBJ2-5; 9 bases in the middle match TRBD1. The CDR3 reads CASSPQGAGETQYF. The nucleotides are TGTGCCAGCAGCCCACAGGGGGCAGGGGAGACCCAGTACTTC.